The 8 T cell receptor beta chains reported below all come from one sample, sequenced in a study of T cell repertoires in cytomegalovirus infection. TCRdb reanalysed the reads using MiXCR and keeps one entry per CDR3 protein. This table holds about 830,000 distinct CDR3 sequences, about 31% found once. No cognate antigen is known for these TCRs. Sequences were derived from cultured CD8+ T cells from PBMCs, sampled from culture after CMV antigen stimulation. Receptors were obtained from a human donor in good health (CMV status not recorded). Some clones in this sample may be carry-over from other donors' samples.

This clonotype has more than one count but fewer than ten. CDR3 sequence reads: CASSLGMARATEAFF. The CDR3 DNA is TGTGCCAGCAGCTTGGGGATGGCCAGGGCCACTGAAGCTTTCTTT. The chain has TRBV5-5 and TRBJ1-1; tentatively, D is TRBD1 (5 bases). This CDR3 has 15 amino acids. Germline V gene data show CDR1 as SGHKS and CDR2 as YYEKEE (reference sequence). Trimming removed 0 bases from V and 4 bases from J, with 13 bases in between.

This clonotype was recorded many times. V is TRBV7-6 and J is TRBJ2-1, with TRBD2 as a possible D gene (7 bases). Deletions cut 0 bases from V and 2 bases from J, with 14 bases between. The CDR3 spans 17 residues. Germline-derived CDR1 and CDR2 are SGHVS and FNYEAQ. The CDR3 protein is CASSLAGGRNTYNEQFF. The CDR3, as DNA: TGTGCCAGCAGCTTAGCGGGGGGGCGAAACACCTACAATGAGCAGTTCTTC. Variable domain in full (rest from reference TRBV7-6 and TRBJ2-1): GAGVSQSPRYKVTKRGQDVALRCDPISGHVSLYWYRQALGQGPEFLTYFNYEAQQDKSGLPNDRFSAERPEGSISTLTIQRTEQRDSAMYRCASSLAGGRNTYNEQFFGPGTRLTVL.

Points on this clonotype: The junction shows a germline mismatch at one end, possibly a read error. The V and J genes are TRBV6-1 and TRBJ2-5, with D tentatively TRBD1 (6 bases). Germline CDR1 and CDR2: MNHNS and SASEGT. The CDR3 is 16 residues long. The CDR3 DNA follows: TGTGCCAGCAGTGAACGGACCTGGACAGTGCAAGAGGCCCAGTACTTC. Its protein product is CASSERTWTVQEAQYF.

This clonotype was picked up a small number of times. The chain joins TRBV28 to TRBJ1-1; D might be TRBD1 (5 bases). CDR3 length: 13 residues. Germline V gene data show CDR1 as MDHEN and CDR2 as SYDVKM. Trimming stripped 7 bases from V and 4 bases from J, with 13 bases between. The DNA for the CDR3 is TGTGCCAGCACCCTGGGCAGGGCCACTGAAGCTTTCTTT. Residues: CASTLGRATEAFF.

This clonotype occurred once. V gene TRBV9 combines with J gene TRBJ1-1, with D perhaps TRBD1 (6 bases). With 3 bases removed from V and 5 bases from J, the gap between germline ends came to 14 bases. The CDR3 is 14 residues long. Germline CDR1 and CDR2: SGDLS and YYNGEE. In DNA form, the CDR3 reads TGTGCCAGCAGCGGATACAGGGCGGGGACTGAAGCTTTCTTT. Its protein product is CASSGYRAGTEAFF.

V and J are TRBV10-3 and TRBJ2-5; tentative D call: TRBD2 (6 bases). The germline CDR1 and CDR2 sequences are ENHRY and SYGVKD. This CDR3 has 13 residues. V gave up 6 bases and J gave up 4 bases, with 12 bases separating them. In nucleotides, the CDR3 is TGTGCCATCAGGACTATGGGGGGAGAGACCCAGTACTTC. Translation gives CAIRTMGGETQYF.

As DNA, the CDR3 is TGTGCCAGCAGTGAGTGGCTAGCGGGGACCGCGTCGGATACGCAGTATTTT. It specifies CASSEWLAGTASDTQYF. The gene calls are TRBV2 and TRBJ2-3; 9 bases fit TRBD2. The CDR3 spans 17 residues. Germline CDR1 and CDR2: SNHLY and FYNNEI. With V trimmed by 3 bases and J by 6 bases, 13 bases remained unmatched.

This clonotype was detected a few times. This chain joins TRBV20-1 and TRBJ1-5; D may be TRBD1 (5 bases). Germline CDR1 and CDR2: DFQATT and SNEGSKA (reference sequence). This CDR3 is 15 amino acids long. V lost 0 bases and J 1 base, leaving 10 bases between the germline ends. Written as DNA, the CDR3 is TGCAGTGCTAGAGAAGCCAGGGTCAGCAATCAGCCCCAGCATTTT. As protein: CSAREARVSNQPQHF.